This entry lists 21 T cell receptor beta chains sequenced from one sample in a study of cytomegalovirus exposure and HLA in healthy donors. Primers included in the PCR were 60 Vbeta and 13 Jbeta primers. Data came from immunoSEQ multiplex PCR; TCRdb stores just in-frame clones and leaves some out. The sample includes about 140,000 clones, approximately 80% of them seen just once. The sequenced sample was PBMCs. These receptor sequences come from a man aged 35 to 55 in good health and CMV-seronegative.

V is TRBV27 and J is TRBJ2-2, with D perhaps TRBD2 (5 bases). V lost 6 bases and J 4 bases, leaving 18 bases between the germline ends. The CDR3 loop spans 16 amino acids. In germline, CDR1 is MNHEY, CDR2 SMNVEV (reference sequence). CDR3 sequence: CASSPWVGVVTGELFF. The CDR3, as DNA: TGTGCCAGCAGCCCATGGGTGGGAGTCGTCACCGGGGAGCTGTTTTTT.

The chain links TRBV11-2 to TRBJ1-2; TRBD1 aligns across 10 bases. There are 14 residues in the CDR3. From germline, CDR1 is SGHAT and CDR2 FQNNGV. The J segment lost 6 bases and the V segment lost 5 bases, leaving 6 bases of the junction unmatched. The CDR3 loop is CASSLTGTGDGYTF. The CDR3 DNA sequence: TGTGCCAGCAGCCTCACCGGGACAGGGGATGGCTACACCTTC.

This chain uses TRBV6-6 with TRBJ2-2, with D possibly matching TRBD1 (6 bases). The CDR3 consists of 15 residues. Per germline, CDR1 MNHNY and CDR2 SVGAGI (reference sequence). The germline V and J ends were trimmed by 6 bases and 0 bases, with 11 bases remaining between them. CDR3: CASSQQGANTGELFF. CDR3 sequence (DNA): TGTGCCAGCAGCCAACAGGGCGCGAACACCGGGGAGCTGTTTTTT.

The chain recombines TRBV18 with TRBJ1-2; weak D call: TRBD1 (6 bases). Germline assignment: CDR1 KGHSH and CDR2 LQKENI. The V and J ends lost 6 bases and 4 bases respectively, with 21 bases between them. This CDR3 is 16 amino acids long. The CDR3 coding sequence is TGTGCCAGCTCCCTTGAAGGGACATCTGCCAGCTATGGCTACACCTTC. Encoded protein: CASSLEGTSASYGYTF.

The rearrangement uses TRBV11-3 and TRBJ1-2; 7 bases map to TRBD1. CDR1 SGHNT and CDR2 YENEEA come from the germline V gene. Trimming at V came to 1 base and at J to 1 base, leaving 6 bases not matched to a gene. The CDR3 has 16 amino acids. CDR3 in DNA: TGTGCCAGCAGCTTAGCCTACAGGGGATTTAACTATGGCTACACCTTC. Protein product: CASSLAYRGFNYGYTF.

This chain links TRBV7-7 with TRBJ2-5; 7 nucleotides agree with TRBD1. Per the germline V gene, CDR1 is SSHAT and CDR2 is FNYEAQ (reference sequence). The V segment lost 5 bases and the J segment 2 bases; nucleotides outside the gene matches: 2. There are 13 residues in the CDR3. In DNA, the CDR3 is TGTGCCAGCAGCCGGGACAGTCAAGAGACCCAGTACTTC. Protein product: CASSRDSQETQYF.

The chain has TRBV7-2 and TRBJ2-1, with D possibly being TRBD2 (6 bases). V was cut by 0 bases and J by 3 bases, with 9 bases left in between. The CDR3 consists of 15 residues. Germline-derived CDR1 and CDR2 are SGHTA and FQGNSA. CDR3 sequence: CASSLAYGSYNEQFF. The CDR3 nucleotides read TGTGCCAGCAGCTTAGCGTACGGGAGCTACAATGAGCAGTTCTTC.

The V and J genes are TRBV19 and TRBJ2-1, with 8 bases matching TRBD1. The CDR3 sequence is 17 residues long. Germline trimming cut 3 bases from V and 0 bases from J; bases unmatched to any gene: 7. Germline CDR1 is LNHDA and CDR2 is SQIVND (reference sequence). The CDR3 here is CASSISTGAISYNEQFF. In DNA, the CDR3 is TGTGCCAGTAGTATCTCGACAGGGGCGATCTCCTACAATGAGCAGTTCTTC.

The chain joins TRBV19 to TRBJ1-5, with D perhaps TRBD1 (6 bases). The ends were cut back, 7 bases at V and 2 bases at J, with 15 bases in the middle. The V gene's germline CDR1 is LNHDA and CDR2 SQIVND (reference sequence). The CDR3 runs 15 residues. The CDR3 is CASTLMAGGNQPQHF. CDR3 in DNA: TGTGCCAGTACTCTCATGGCAGGGGGCAATCAGCCCCAGCATTTT.

The chain couples TRBV6-6 to TRBJ1-2; D unresolved. The CDR3 is 13 amino acids. Germline V gives CDR1 MNHNY, CDR2 SVGAGI (reference sequence). V shed 8 bases and J shed 4 bases, with 14 bases lying between them. This CDR3 reads CASRGHGGYGYTF. CDR3 DNA: TGTGCCAGCCGAGGGCATGGAGGCTATGGCTACACCTTC.

This clone was picked up a small number of times. The chain links TRBV7-3 to TRBJ2-2; tentatively, D is TRBD2 (5 bases). Germline CDR1 and CDR2: SGHTA and FQGTGA. V was cut by 5 bases and J by 6 bases, with 22 bases left in between. The CDR3 contains 17 residues. The chain's CDR3 is CASSDYSRLNLAGELFF. CDR3 sequence (DNA): TGTGCCAGCAGCGACTACTCCAGACTTAATCTAGCCGGGGAGCTGTTTTTT.

This clone appeared many times. The chain combines TRBV6-5 with TRBJ1-4; TRBD1 is a possible D gene (6 bases). The CDR3 is 14 amino acids. V lost 5 bases to trimming and J lost 4 bases, with 11 bases between them. Germline CDR1 reads MNHEY; CDR2 reads SVGAGI. The CDR3: CASSRTESNEKLFF. The CDR3 nucleotides read TGTGCCAGCAGTCGGACAGAAAGTAATGAAAAACTGTTTTTT.

This clone was detected only once. The rearrangement uses TRBV2 and TRBJ1-2, with D tentatively TRBD1 (5 bases). The CDR3 loop spans 11 amino acids. The ends were cut back, 6 bases at V and 7 bases at J, with 9 bases in the middle. Germline V lookup: CDR1 SNHLY, CDR2 FYNNEI. The CDR3 DNA reads as TGTGCCAGCAGAGCTAGGGGTGGCTACACCTTC. Protein: CASRARGGYTF. Filled out from reference TRBV2 and TRBJ1-2, the complete variable domain reads EPEVTQTPSHQVTQMGQEVILRCVPISNHLYFYWYRQILGQKVEFLVSFYNNEISEKSEIFDDQFSVERPDGSNFTLKIRSTKLEDSAMYFCASRARGGYTFGSGTRLTVV.

The chain joins TRBV10-3 to TRBJ1-1, with 11 bases fitting TRBD1. Germline V gene lookup returns CDR1 ENHRY and CDR2 SYGVKD. Trimming removed 10 bases from V and 5 bases from J; junction bases left unmatched: 6. This CDR3 comprises 13 residues. Here the CDR3 reads CASGTGGGTEAFF. The CDR3 DNA reads TGTGCCAGCGGGACAGGGGGAGGAACTGAAGCTTTCTTT.

The V call is TRBV30, the J call TRBJ2-7; D perhaps matches TRBD2 (5 bases). The V gene's germline CDR1 is GTSNPN and CDR2 SVGIG (reference sequence). CDR3 length: 12 amino acids. V lost 0 bases and J 5 bases, leaving 8 bases between the germline ends. CDR3 nucleotides: TGTGCCTGGAGTGTACGAGGGCACGAGCAGTACTTC. Translation gives CAWSVRGHEQYF.

The chain employs TRBV6-6 and TRBJ1-5; possible D gene TRBD1, 5 bases. This CDR3 has 15 amino acids. Germline V lookup: CDR1 MNHNY, CDR2 SVGAGI (reference sequence). With 0 bases removed from V and 5 bases from J, the gap between germline ends came to 11 bases. This CDR3 reads CASSYSRTFDQPQHF. CDR3 sequence (DNA): TGTGCCAGCAGTTACTCGAGGACATTCGATCAGCCCCAGCATTTT.

The genes are TRBV7-9 and TRBJ2-3; a weak D match, TRBD2 (6 bases). From germline, CDR1 is SEHNR and CDR2 FQNEAQ (reference sequence). The CDR3 sequence is 13 residues long. Trimming stripped 0 bases from V and 8 bases from J, with 9 bases between. The CDR3 here is CASSLAAGSTQYF. In DNA form, the CDR3 reads TGTGCCAGCAGCTTAGCCGCCGGGAGTACGCAGTATTTT.

The sample holds one count of this clone. The genes are TRBV27 and TRBJ1-1, with no clear D. This CDR3 comprises 15 residues. V lost 1 base to trimming and J lost 1 base, with 10 bases between them. CDR1 and CDR2 (germline): MNHEY, SMNVEV (reference sequence). CDR3 sequence (DNA): TGTGCCAGCAGTTTATACGGTTTTGCGAACACTGAAGCTTTCTTT. Translation gives CASSLYGFANTEAFF.

This chain joins TRBV19 and TRBJ2-7; a possible D gene is TRBD1 (6 bases). CDR3 length equals 15 residues. Germline V gene lookup returns CDR1 LNHDA and CDR2 SQIVND (reference sequence). The V and J ends lost 5 bases and 2 bases respectively, with 16 bases between them. CDR3 amino acids: CASSAYQGIPYEQYF. The CDR3 nucleotides read TGTGCCAGTAGTGCCTACCAGGGGATTCCCTACGAGCAGTACTTC.

The chain couples TRBV7-9 to TRBJ2-5, with TRBD2 identical over 9 bases. With V trimmed by 5 bases and J by 2 bases, 9 bases remained unmatched. The CDR3 loop spans 16 amino acids. Germline values: CDR1 SEHNR, CDR2 FQNEAQ (reference sequence). CDR3 protein: CASSARPTSGQETQYF. The CDR3 DNA reads TGTGCCAGCAGCGCCCGTCCGACTAGCGGACAAGAGACCCAGTACTTC.

This chain joins TRBV5-1 and TRBJ2-1; tentatively, D is TRBD2 (6 bases). Between the trimmed V and J ends, which lost 4 bases and 3 bases, there was a span of 8 bases. Germline V CDR1 and CDR2: SGHRS, YFSETQ. The CDR3 consists of 13 residues. The CDR3 DNA sequence: TGCGCCAGCAGCGGGGACTTCTACAATGAGCAGTTCTTC. Translation gives CASSGDFYNEQFF.